This paragraph reports one T cell receptor (beta chain). This entry is derived from a study of blood T cell repertoires in COVID-19. On the study more broadly: Sites in the United States, Italy and Spain provided acute and convalescent COVID-19 samples. Sample material is recorded as cDNA or gDNA derived from T cells, B-cell-depleted T cells, or PBMCs.

Assay used: immunoSEQ multiplex PCR; TCRdb lists only in-frame clones, some missing. The data show a few hundred thousand clones, with almost 90% seen just once and 4% to 5.5% held by the top ten. Material for sequencing was PBMCs or T cells enriched from blood (not recorded which). The sequence was collected from a woman aged 18 to 35 with acute COVID-19.

The CDR3 region is CASSQVRDRGYPQYF. The CDR3 DNA reads TGTGCCAGCAGCCAAGTTAGGGACAGGGGCTACCCGCAGTATTTT. This chain connects TRBV3-1 (or the pseudogene TRBV3-2) to TRBJ2-3; 10 positions agree with TRBD1. V lost 1 base, J lost 10 bases, and 8 bases stayed unmatched. Germline CDR1 and CDR2: LGHDT and YNNKEL (reference sequence). The CDR3 is 15 amino acids.